This TCR beta chain appears in the sequencing data of a study of metastatic and nonmetastatic thyroid tumors. Prior to thyroid surgery, none of the patients had received any treatment. Using MiXCR, TCRdb re-called clones from the PCR reads. The data contain approximately 35,000 clones, about a fifth of them seen just once; the ten biggest clones take up roughly 3%. In its sample, this clone was seen many times. V shed 2 bases and J shed 0 bases, with 8 bases lying between them. CDR1 is SGHDN, CDR2 FVKESK, per germline. The CDR3 totals 14 residues. The TCR originated in a male donor with papillary thyroid cancer or a benign thyroid nodule (not recorded which). Some clones in this sample may be carry-over from other donors' samples. The sequenced sample was tumor tissue. V is TRBV14 and J is TRBJ2-7; D gene uncertain. CDR3 nucleotide sequence: TGTGCCAGCAGCCAATTTCGAGGCTCCTACGAGCAGTACTTC. As protein: CASSQFRGSYEQYF.